What follows are 26 T cell receptor beta chains derived from one specimen sequenced in a study of blood T cells in healthy people across ages. Through a sample-barcoded 5' primer and a J-beta primer mix, a second PCR was run for roughly 7 to 12 cycles. TCRdb re-analysed the 5' RACE reads in MiXCR, keeping a single row per CDR3 protein. Among roughly 730,000 distinct CDR3 sequences, roughly 50% were seen once, and the ten largest hold roughly 25%. The material sequenced was blood. The receptor set was obtained from a middle-aged man in good health.

This chain connects TRBV21-1 to TRBJ2-7; TRBD2, the table's D call, lacks a check against the DNA. TRBV21-1 is deemed a pseudogene. CDR3 size: 16 residues. The CDR3 sequence is CASSKGERLASYEQYF. Here the CDR3 DNA reads TGTGCCAGCAGCAAAGGGGAAAGACTAGCGAGCTACGAGCAGTACTTC.

This clonotype occurred a few times. The chain couples TRBV20-1 to TRBJ2-3; D uncertain. V was shortened by 5 bases and J by 5 bases, with 5 bases between the two germline ends. CDR3 size: 10 residues. Germline CDR1 DFQATT, CDR2 SNEGSKA (reference sequence). CDR3: CSAEIDTQYF. CDR3 coding DNA: TGCAGTGCTGAAATAGATACGCAGTATTTT.

The rearrangement links TRBV6-6 to TRBJ2-3, with 8 nucleotides matching TRBD2. Germline V CDR1 and CDR2: MNHNY, SVGAGI (reference sequence). The CDR3 length is 16 residues. After removal of 3 bases from V and 5 bases from J, the junction contained 10 bases not matched to a gene. The CDR3, as DNA: TGTGCCAGCAGTTATGGACTAGCCGAGCGGGGAGATACGCAGTATTTT. Protein: CASSYGLAERGDTQYF.

The V and J genes are TRBV24-1 and TRBJ1-5, with a tentative D call TRBD1 (6 bases). The CDR3 is 14 residues long. V was trimmed by 7 bases and J by 3 bases, leaving 12 bases between them. Germline V gene sequence: CDR1 KGHDR, CDR2 SFDVKD. The CDR3 spells CATSQGKDNQPQHF. CDR3 bases: TGTGCCACCAGCCAGGGGAAGGACAATCAGCCCCAGCATTTT.

The J gene is TRBJ1-1, the V gene TRBV20-1; no clear D gene. The CDR3 has 13 amino acids. CDR1 and CDR2 (germline): DFQATT, SNEGSKA (reference sequence). V dropped 5 bases and J dropped 3 bases, with 13 bases sitting between them. In nucleotides, the CDR3 is TGCAGTGCTGCCCCGGGCAGGTACACTGAAGCTTTCTTT. Its protein product is CSAAPGRYTEAFF.

The CDR3 loop is CASSQDSRQGSTEAFF. As DNA, the CDR3 is TGTGCCAGCAGCCAAGATTCCAGACAGGGCTCCACTGAAGCTTTCTTT. V gene TRBV4-2 combines with J gene TRBJ1-1; 7 bases are shared with TRBD1. This CDR3 is 16 amino acids long. Trimming took 0 bases from V and 4 from J; bases not matched to a gene: 8. Germline V gives CDR1 LGHNA, CDR2 YNFKEQ.

Comment on this clonotype: The junction does not match germline at one end; this may be a read error. This chain links TRBV11-2 with TRBJ2-4; 7 positions agree with TRBD1. The length of the CDR3 is 19 residues. Per germline, CDR1 SGHAT and CDR2 FQNNGV. CDR3 nucleotide sequence: TGTACCAGCAGCTTAAACAGGGGCGGACCCGGCCAAGCCAAAAACATTCAGTACTTC. Its protein is CTSSLNRGGPGQAKNIQYF.

This chain connects TRBV27 to TRBJ2-6; no clear D. The V and J ends lost 5 bases and 0 bases respectively, with 14 bases between them. CDR1 is MNHEY and CDR2 is SMNVEV in the germline V gene (reference sequence). CDR3 length: 17 residues. Written as DNA, the CDR3 is TGTGCCAGCAGTCCAACCGACTGGTACTCTGGGGCCAACGTCCTGACTTTC. Translated, it gives CASSPTDWYSGANVLTF.

The chain is built from TRBV20-1 and TRBJ2-6, with unresolved D. Trimming pared 3 bases from V and 1 base from J, leaving 4 bases between. The CDR3 runs to 13 residues. The germline V gene encodes CDR1 DFQATT and CDR2 SNEGSKA (reference sequence). The CDR3 region is CSARVSGANVLTF. The CDR3, as DNA: TGCAGTGCTAGGGTTTCTGGGGCCAACGTCCTGACTTTC.

V gene TRBV6-6 combines with J gene TRBJ1-1; D call uncertain. Germline V gives CDR1 MNHNY, CDR2 SVGAGI (reference sequence). The CDR3 runs to 10 residues. Trimming took off 10 bases at V and 4 bases at J, with 7 bases between the two ends. The CDR3 DNA reads as TGTGCCACCTTGGGCACTGAAGCTTTCTTT. Translating gives CATLGTEAFF.

J is TRBJ2-5 and V is TRBV27; a possible D gene is TRBD2 (6 bases). There are 12 residues in the CDR3. The germline gives CDR1 MNHEY, CDR2 SMNVEV (reference sequence). V was trimmed by 7 bases and J by 13 bases, leaving 19 bases between them. The CDR3 DNA reads as TGTGCCAGCATCAATGAGGAGGGAGGTTGGTACTTC. Translated: CASINEEGGWYF.

The chain links TRBV7-2 to TRBJ2-7, with TRBD2 identical over 14 bases. Trimming removed 4 bases from V and 6 bases from J; junction bases left unmatched: 17. Looked up from germline, CDR1 is SGHTA and CDR2 is FQGNSA. The CDR3 sequence is 19 residues long. The CDR3 nucleotides read TGTGCCAGCAGCTCAGACTTCGGGACTAGCGGGAGTGCTCTAGGCGAGCAGTACTTC. Amino acids: CASSSDFGTSGSALGEQYF.

This chain links TRBV6-1 with TRBJ2-7; TRBD2 matches 14 bases. This CDR3 has 19 amino acids. Trimming removed 5 bases from V and 1 base from J; junction bases left unmatched: 13. The V gene's germline CDR1 is MNHNS and CDR2 SASEGT. CDR3 coding DNA: TGTGCCAGCAGTCAGGGACTAGCGGGAGTACAAGAGGGTTCCTACGAGCAGTACTTC. Translated: CASSQGLAGVQEGSYEQYF.

V and J are TRBV28 and TRBJ1-1, with D unclear. The germline CDR1 and CDR2 sequences are MDHEN and SYDVKM. CDR3 length: 14 amino acids. V lost 6 bases to trimming and J lost 1 base, with 12 bases between them. This CDR3 reads CASRDVPGNTEAFF. In DNA, the CDR3 is TGTGCCAGCAGGGACGTCCCCGGGAACACTGAAGCTTTCTTT.

The CDR3 loop is CASSSTGSTDTQYF. As DNA, the CDR3 is TGTGCCAGCAGTTCTACAGGGTCCACAGATACGCAGTATTTT. The V call is TRBV5-6, the J call TRBJ2-3, with D possibly TRBD1 on 6 matching bases. Germline V gene lookup returns CDR1 SGHDT and CDR2 YYEEEE. This CDR3 is built from 14 residues. V gave up 5 bases and J gave up 2 bases, with 12 bases separating them.

This clonotype turned up a few times. The chain couples TRBV18 to TRBJ1-2, with 10 bases aligning to TRBD1. V shed 6 bases and J 6 bases; nucleotides not matched to a gene: 7. This CDR3 has 14 amino acids. Germline CDR1 is KGHSH and CDR2 is LQKENI. CDR3 loop: CASSQTGTGDGYTF. CDR3 nucleotides: TGTGCCAGCTCCCAAACCGGGACAGGGGATGGCTACACCTTC.

This clonotype has just a few counts. This chain links TRBV7-3 with TRBJ2-4; D not resolved. Trimming cost V 4 bases and J 0 bases, with 7 bases left between them. Germline V CDR1 and CDR2: SGHTA, FQGTGA. The CDR3 extends over 14 amino acids. CDR3 nucleotides: TGTGCCAGCAGCTACACGGGAGCCAAAAACATTCAGTACTTC. This sequence encodes CASSYTGAKNIQYF.

This clonotype has only a few counts. The chain uses TRBV12-3 or TRBV12-4 and TRBJ2-3; D might be TRBD2 (6 bases). The length of the CDR3 is 15 residues. V was pared by 6 bases and J by 3 bases, with 16 bases between. CDR3 sequence reads: CASSENYLATDTQYF. The CDR3 DNA is TGTGCCAGCAGCGAGAACTACCTAGCGACAGATACGCAGTATTTT.

The genes are TRBV27 and TRBJ2-5, with 9 bases lining up with TRBD2. The germline gives CDR1 MNHEY, CDR2 SMNVEV (reference sequence). V was clipped by 2 bases and J by 11 bases; unmatched bases: 9. The CDR3 loop spans 14 amino acids. The CDR3 reads CASSLKRGDNEQYF. The CDR3, as DNA: TGTGCCAGCAGTTTAAAGCGGGGGGACAATGAGCAGTACTTC.

The V gene is TRBV7-2, the J gene TRBJ2-7; 7 positions agree with TRBD1. V lost 6 bases, J lost 2 bases, and 10 bases stayed unmatched. Germline V gene data show CDR1 as SGHTA and CDR2 as FQGNSA. This CDR3 has 15 amino acids. The CDR3 sequence is CASSRKQGLAYEQYF. CDR3 sequence (DNA): TGTGCCAGCAGTCGGAAACAGGGGCTAGCCTACGAGCAGTACTTC.

The chain uses TRBV20-1 and TRBJ2-7; weak D call: TRBD2 (6 bases). Trimming took off 6 bases at V and 1 base at J, with 22 bases between the two ends. Germline V gene data show CDR1 as DFQATT and CDR2 as SNEGSKA (reference sequence). This CDR3 contains 16 residues. The CDR3 region is CSASLAVGAGSYEQYF. CDR3 sequence (DNA): TGCAGTGCCAGTCTCGCTGTTGGTGCGGGATCCTACGAGCAGTACTTC.

The V and J genes are TRBV9 and TRBJ2-3; D perhaps matches TRBD2 (6 bases). Germline V lookup: CDR1 SGDLS, CDR2 YYNGEE. V lost 5 bases, J lost 5 bases, and 18 bases lay in between. CDR3 length equals 15 residues. CDR3 region: CASSRVLASGDTQYF. The CDR3 DNA is TGTGCCAGCAGTAGGGTACTAGCCTCGGGAGATACGCAGTATTTT.

This chain joins TRBV3-1 and TRBJ2-5; TRBD1 matches 8 bases. V gave up 5 bases and J gave up 2 bases; unmatched junction bases: 13. Germline assignment: CDR1 LGHDT and CDR2 YNNKEL (reference sequence). This CDR3 spans 17 amino acids. CDR3 DNA: TGTGCCAGCAGCATCCAGGGGGCCTGGGCGGGACAAGAGACCCAGTACTTC. This encodes CASSIQGAWAGQETQYF.

The chain links TRBV28 to TRBJ1-1; unclear D gene. Germline CDR1 MDHEN, CDR2 SYDVKM. Trimming removed 5 bases at V and 10 bases at J, with 11 bases between. The CDR3 covers 11 residues. CDR3 sequence reads: CASSPLSGAFF. CDR3 nucleotides: TGTGCCAGCAGTCCCCTTTCCGGAGCTTTCTTT. The complete variable domain, with remaining parts taken from reference TRBV28 and TRBJ1-1, reads DVKVTQSSRYLVKRTGEKVFLECVQDMDHENMFWYRQDPGLGLRLIYFSYDVKMKEKGDIPEGYSVSREKKERFSLILESASTNQTSMYLCASSPLSGAFFGQGTRLTVV.

This clonotype was found a few times. The chain employs TRBV6-2 or TRBV6-3 and TRBJ2-6; 8 bases match TRBD1. Trimming cost V 6 bases and J 0 bases; bases outside gene matches: 10. Per the germline V gene, CDR1 is MNHEY and CDR2 is SVGEGT. The CDR3 length is 18 residues. The CDR3 loop reads CASSPHGQGTSGANVLTF. The CDR3 nucleotides are TGTGCCAGCAGCCCCCATGGACAGGGAACCTCTGGGGCCAACGTCCTGACTTTC.

Concerning this clonotype: This could be a read error, since a much larger clone is one nucleotide away. The V call is TRBV5-1, the J call TRBJ2-6; D unclear. The CDR3 totals 18 residues. CDR1 is SGHRS, CDR2 YFSETQ, per germline. In DNA form, the CDR3 reads TGCGCCAGCAGCTTCGCCAACGTATACAGCTCTGGGACCAACGTCCTGACTTTC. This translates into CASSFANVYSSGTNVLTF.